These 8 T cell receptor beta chains originate from one sample sequenced in a study of blood T cell repertoires in COVID-19. Sequencing was performed with immunoSEQ multiplex PCR; in TCRdb, only in-frame clones are kept and a portion is missing. This sample has around 90,000 clones; roughly 92% occur once, and the top ten carry roughly 6.6%. Material for sequencing was peripheral blood. All receptors come from a woman in her sixties or seventies with active COVID-19.

The chain is built from TRBV27 and TRBJ2-7; 9 positions agree with TRBD1. Per the germline V gene, CDR1 is MNHEY and CDR2 is SMNVEV (reference sequence). The CDR3 loop spans 15 amino acids. The V segment lost 8 bases and the J segment 3 bases; nucleotides outside the gene matches: 11. CDR3 sequence: CASHETGGPYYEQYF. Here the CDR3 DNA reads TGTGCCAGCCACGAGACAGGGGGGCCTTACTACGAGCAGTACTTC.

This clone was recorded once. V gene TRBV4-3 combines with J gene TRBJ1-3, with D hard to call. Trimming removed 0 bases from V and 10 bases from J, with 10 bases in between. The CDR3 sequence is 13 residues long. Germline CDR1 and CDR2: LGHNA and YSLEER. CDR3: CASSQDYGETIYF. In DNA form, the CDR3 reads TGCGCCAGCAGCCAAGATTACGGGGAAACCATATATTTT.

V and J are TRBV28 and TRBJ2-7; no clear D. Germline CDR1 MDHEN, CDR2 SYDVKM. V was cut by 6 bases and J by 0 bases, with 12 bases left in between. The CDR3 totals 14 residues. The CDR3 DNA follows: TGTGCCAGCAGCCCATTCCGGAGCTCCTACGAGCAGTACTTC. Translated, it gives CASSPFRSSYEQYF.

This chain connects TRBV19 to TRBJ1-2; TRBD1 agrees at 7 bases. The germline V gene encodes CDR1 LNHDA and CDR2 SQIVND (reference sequence). The CDR3 is made up of 14 amino acids. V shed 6 bases, J shed 1 base, and the junction held 5 bases outside the gene matches. Here the CDR3 reads CASRGTVYNYGYTF. CDR3 sequence (DNA): TGTGCCAGTAGGGGGACAGTCTATAACTATGGCTACACCTTC.

The V gene is TRBV6-5, the J gene TRBJ2-7, with D possibly matching TRBD1 (7 bases). The CDR3 is 15 amino acids. The germline gives CDR1 MNHEY, CDR2 SVGAGI. The V and J ends lost 7 bases and 3 bases respectively, with 19 bases between them. The CDR3 sequence is CASIPQGGGNYEQYF. The CDR3 DNA reads TGTGCCAGCATTCCTCAGGGGGGAGGAAACTACGAGCAGTACTTC.

The rearrangement uses TRBV5-1 and TRBJ2-1; the match to TRBD2 covers 7 bases. Germline CDR1 reads SGHRS; CDR2 reads YFSETQ. Losses at the gene ends were 1 base for V and 7 bases for J; bases not matched to a gene: 11. CDR3 size: 16 residues. The CDR3 is CASSLMAGVVGNEQFF. The DNA of the CDR3 is TGCGCCAGCAGCTTGATGGCGGGAGTCGTGGGGAATGAGCAGTTCTTC. Combining the CDR3 with reference TRBV5-1 and TRBJ2-1 gives the whole variable domain KAGVTQTPRYLIKTRGQQVTLSCSPISGHRSVSWYQQTPGQGLQFLFEYFSETQRNKGNFPGRFSGRQFSNSRSEMNVSTLELGDSALYLCASSLMAGVVGNEQFFGPGTRLTVL.

The rearrangement links TRBV6-2 or TRBV6-3 to TRBJ2-5; possibly TRBD1 for D (6 bases). The germline CDR1 and CDR2 sequences are MNHEY and SVGEGT. The CDR3 sequence is 14 residues long. Trimming removed 4 bases from V and 5 bases from J, with 14 bases in between. CDR3 nucleotide sequence: TGTGCCAGCAGTTCAGGGACACTGAGGGAGACCCAGTACTTC. Translated: CASSSGTLRETQYF.

The rearrangement uses TRBV7-9 and TRBJ1-1, with TRBD1 matching 8 bases. Germline loops: CDR1 SEHNR, CDR2 FQNEAQ (reference sequence). The V gene end was trimmed by 1 base and the J gene end by 6 bases; junction bases not matched to a gene: 10. The CDR3 is 16 residues long. In DNA form, the CDR3 reads TGTGCCAGCAGCTTAGATGGACAGGGCCAATCAGCTGAAGCTTTCTTT. Translated: CASSLDGQGQSAEAFF.